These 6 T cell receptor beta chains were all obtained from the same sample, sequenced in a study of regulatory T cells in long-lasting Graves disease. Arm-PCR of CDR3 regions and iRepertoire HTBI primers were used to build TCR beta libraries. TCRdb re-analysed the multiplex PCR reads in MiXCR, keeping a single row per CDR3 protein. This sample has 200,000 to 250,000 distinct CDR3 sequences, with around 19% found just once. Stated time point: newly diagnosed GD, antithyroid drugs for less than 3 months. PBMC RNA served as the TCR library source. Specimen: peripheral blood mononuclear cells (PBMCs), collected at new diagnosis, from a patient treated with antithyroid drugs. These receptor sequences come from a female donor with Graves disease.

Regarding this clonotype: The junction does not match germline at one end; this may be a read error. This CDR3 reads CASTWGWGDEELFF. The CDR3, as DNA: TGTGCCAGCACCTGGGGTTGGGGAGATGAAGAACTGTTTTTT. The chain uses TRBV12-3 or TRBV12-4 and TRBJ1-4, with no clear D. This CDR3 region has 14 residues.

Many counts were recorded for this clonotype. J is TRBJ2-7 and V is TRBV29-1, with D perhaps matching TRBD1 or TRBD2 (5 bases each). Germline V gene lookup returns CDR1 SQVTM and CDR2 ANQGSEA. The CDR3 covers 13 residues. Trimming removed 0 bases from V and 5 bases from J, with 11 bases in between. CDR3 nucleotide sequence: TGCAGCGTTGAAGATGGGGGTAGCCACGAGCAGTACTTC. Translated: CSVEDGGSHEQYF.

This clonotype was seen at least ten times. CDR3 nucleotides: TGTGCCAGCAGCCCAGGGGACAGGGCGTACGAGCAGTACTTC. Its translation: CASSPGDRAYEQYF. The chain combines TRBV3-1 with TRBJ2-7; 9 nucleotides match TRBD1. The CDR3 covers 14 residues. Germline CDR1 LGHDT, CDR2 YNNKEL (reference sequence). V was pared by 4 bases and J by 4 bases, with 5 bases of the junction left unmatched.

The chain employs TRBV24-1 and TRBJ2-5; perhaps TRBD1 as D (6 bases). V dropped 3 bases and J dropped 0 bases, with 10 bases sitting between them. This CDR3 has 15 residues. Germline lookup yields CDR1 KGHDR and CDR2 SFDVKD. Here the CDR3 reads CATSDRTAYQETQYF. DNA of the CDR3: TGTGCCACCAGTGATCGGACAGCATACCAAGAGACCCAGTACTTC.

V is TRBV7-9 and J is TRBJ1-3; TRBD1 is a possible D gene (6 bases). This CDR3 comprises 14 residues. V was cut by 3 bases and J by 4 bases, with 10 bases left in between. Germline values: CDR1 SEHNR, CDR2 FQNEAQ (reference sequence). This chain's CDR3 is CASSFPGVGNTIYF. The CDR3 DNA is TGTGCCAGCAGCTTTCCAGGGGTAGGAAACACCATATATTTT.

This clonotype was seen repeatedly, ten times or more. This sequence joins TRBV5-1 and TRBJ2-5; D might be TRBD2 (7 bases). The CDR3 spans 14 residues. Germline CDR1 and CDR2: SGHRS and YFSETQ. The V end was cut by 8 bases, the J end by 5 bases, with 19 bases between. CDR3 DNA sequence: TGCGCCAGTCGCCGGACGGGGGGCGCCGAGACCCAGTACTTC. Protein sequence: CASRRTGGAETQYF.